A single sample gave rise to the 3 T cell receptor beta chains below, sequenced in a study of T cell responses to AZD1222 COVID-19 vaccine (dated by TCRdb to about 2021). The intended sense of this specimen's time point label: baseline before first vaccination. The treatment or condition label here, explained by the study, means: meningococcal conjugate vaccine given as trial control. Receptor amplification or capture employed the immunoSEQ multiplex PCR assay. This is the immuneACCESS table as TCRdb keeps it, with only in-frame sequences that have V and J called. A part of the clones is gone; compared with another copy, unresolved V genes explain less than half, and the rest is unexplained. For this sample the table gives about 83,000 clones, of which about 89% were detected only once. Roughly 4.5% of the sample is in the top ten clones. Specimen: peripheral blood, collected on day 0 of MenACWY control vaccination. These receptors were collected from an adult in good health.

V gene TRBV18 combines with J gene TRBJ2-5, with unresolved D. The CDR3 is 14 residues long. Trimming took 0 bases from V and 1 from J, leaving 6 bases between them. The V gene's germline CDR1 is KGHSH and CDR2 LQKENI. This chain's CDR3 is CASSPPSAQETQYF. The CDR3 nucleotides are TGTGCCAGCTCACCACCAAGCGCCCAAGAGACCCAGTACTTC.

The CDR3 region has the DNA TGTGCCAGCAGCCCAGAAAGAGACAGGGTCGGTTCACCCCTCCACTTT. As protein: CASSPERDRVGSPLHF. This chain connects TRBV6-4 to TRBJ1-6, with 7 nucleotides matching TRBD1. Germline V gene sequence: CDR1 MRHNA, CDR2 SNTAGT. Trimming at V came to 6 bases and at J to 9 bases, leaving 14 bases not matched to a gene. The CDR3 is 16 residues long.

The chain joins TRBV29-1 to TRBJ2-6; no firm D call. CDR3 length: 13 residues. The germline V gene encodes CDR1 SQVTM and CDR2 ANQGSEA. Deletions cut 4 bases from V and 0 bases from J, with 4 bases between. The CDR3, as DNA: TGCAGCGTTGTTGTCTCTGGGGCCAACGTCCTGACTTTC. Its protein product is CSVVVSGANVLTF.